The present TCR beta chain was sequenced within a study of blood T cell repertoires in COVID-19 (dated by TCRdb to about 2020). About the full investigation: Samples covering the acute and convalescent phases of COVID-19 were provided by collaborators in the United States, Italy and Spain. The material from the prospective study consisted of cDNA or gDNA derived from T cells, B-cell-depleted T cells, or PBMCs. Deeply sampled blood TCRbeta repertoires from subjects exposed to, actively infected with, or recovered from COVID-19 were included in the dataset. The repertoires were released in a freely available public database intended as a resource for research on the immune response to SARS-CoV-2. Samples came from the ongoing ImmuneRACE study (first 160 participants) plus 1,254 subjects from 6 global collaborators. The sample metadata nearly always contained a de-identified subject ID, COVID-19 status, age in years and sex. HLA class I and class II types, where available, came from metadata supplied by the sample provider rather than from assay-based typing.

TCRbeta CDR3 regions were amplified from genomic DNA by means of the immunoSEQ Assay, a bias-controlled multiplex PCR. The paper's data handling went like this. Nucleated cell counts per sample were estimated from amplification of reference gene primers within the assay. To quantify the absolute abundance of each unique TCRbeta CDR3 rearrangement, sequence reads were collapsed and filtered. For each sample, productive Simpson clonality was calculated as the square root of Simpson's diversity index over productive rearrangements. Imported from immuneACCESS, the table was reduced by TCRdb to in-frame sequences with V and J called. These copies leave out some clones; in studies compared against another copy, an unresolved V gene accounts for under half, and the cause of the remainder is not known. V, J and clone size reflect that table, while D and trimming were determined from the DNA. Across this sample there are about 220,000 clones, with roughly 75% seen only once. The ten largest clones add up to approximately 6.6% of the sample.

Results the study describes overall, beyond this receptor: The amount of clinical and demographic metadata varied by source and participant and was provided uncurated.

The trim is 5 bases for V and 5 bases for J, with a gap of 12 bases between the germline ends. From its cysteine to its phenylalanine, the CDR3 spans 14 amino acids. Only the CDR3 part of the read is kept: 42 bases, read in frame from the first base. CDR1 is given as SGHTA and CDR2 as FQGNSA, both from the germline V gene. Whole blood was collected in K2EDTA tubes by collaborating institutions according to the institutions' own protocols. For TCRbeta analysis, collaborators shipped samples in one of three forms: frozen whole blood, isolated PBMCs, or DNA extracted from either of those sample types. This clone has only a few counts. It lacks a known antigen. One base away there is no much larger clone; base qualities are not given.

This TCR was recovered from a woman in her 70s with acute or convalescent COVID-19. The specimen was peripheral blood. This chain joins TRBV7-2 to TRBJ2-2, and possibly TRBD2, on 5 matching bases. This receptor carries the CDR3 CASSPQGRTGELFF. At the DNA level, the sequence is TGTGCCAGCAGCCCTCAAGGGAGAACCGGGGAGCTGTTTTTT. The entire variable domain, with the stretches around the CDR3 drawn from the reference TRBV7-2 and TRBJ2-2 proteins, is GAGVSQSPSNKVTEKGKDVELRCDPISGHTALYWYRQSLGQGLEFLIYFQGNSAPDKSGLPSDRFSAERTGGSVSTLTIQRTQQEDSAVYLCASSPQGRTGELFFGEGSRLTVL.